This TCR beta chain was profiled in a study of human T cells and chemical hapten exposure. This clonotype was seen a handful of times. The time point: patch test 3, about 24 weeks after DPC sensitization. The treatment denotes: therapeutic diphenylcyclopropenone sensitization with weekly scalp DPC. TCRdb redid the calling of the RACE reads with MiXCR, one entry per CDR3 protein. The sample shows roughly 150,000 distinct CDR3 sequences, roughly 26% of them seen only once. The CDR3 extends over 16 amino acids. Looked up from germline, CDR1 is SQVTM and CDR2 is ANQGSEA. V trimming: 1 base; J trimming: 2 bases; junction bases outside the gene matches: 6.

The rearrangement links TRBV29-1 to TRBJ2-3; 10 bases agree with TRBD2. The input for sequencing was whole blood, taken in connection with sensitization to the hapten diphenylcyclopropenone (DPC). This TCR was sampled from a woman aged 18-29 years with alopecia areata. Some clones in this sample may be carry-over from other donors' samples. The chain's CDR3 is CSVEGGLADPTDTQYF. The CDR3 region has the DNA TGCAGCGTTGAAGGCGGACTAGCGGATCCCACAGATACGCAGTATTTT.